A single sample gave rise to the 2 T cell receptor beta chains below, sequenced in a study of cytomegalovirus exposure and HLA in healthy donors. Sequencing used immunoSEQ multiplex PCR; TCRdb keeps in-frame clones, though not all of them. Among roughly 250,000 clones, more than 75% were seen once, and the ten largest hold about 2.8%. The sample consisted of PBMCs. These receptors were taken from a man younger than 35 in good health and CMV-seronegative.

The CDR3 loop is CASSRLGENTGELFF. Written as DNA, the CDR3 is TGTGCCAGCTCACGGCTGGGCGAAAACACCGGGGAGCTGTTTTTT. The V call is TRBV18, the J call TRBJ2-2, with no clear D. The V gene's germline CDR1 is KGHSH and CDR2 LQKENI. V lost 4 bases to trimming and J lost 2 bases, with 11 bases between them. This CDR3 has 15 amino acids.

The gene calls are TRBV27 and TRBJ2-7; maybe TRBD1 (7 bases). This CDR3 contains 14 residues. CDR1 and CDR2 from the germline V gene are MNHEY and SMNVEV (reference sequence). V was clipped by 3 bases and J by 4 bases, with 13 bases between them. The CDR3 DNA follows: TGTGCCAGCAGTTTCCAGGGGGGCACTTACGAGCAGTACTTC. Translated: CASSFQGGTYEQYF.